One sample yielded the 24 T cell receptor beta chains listed below, sequenced in a study of spatial heterogeneity in lung cancer. TCRdb recomputed calls from the 5' RACE reads with MiXCR, one row per CDR3 protein. The profile shows roughly 120,000 distinct CDR3 sequences, 12% of them singletons. Time point here: blood at routine non-recurrence follow-up after resection. The input material, whole RNA from tumor, nontumor lung or frozen PBMC, was sequenced unsorted. The sequencing used PBMCs, collected at follow-up. Receptor source: a male donor with early-stage non-small cell lung cancer.

This clonotype was counted only a few times. The chain couples TRBV6-5 to TRBJ2-7, with D perhaps given as TRBD1 or TRBD2 (5 bases each). Per the germline V gene, CDR1 is MNHEY and CDR2 is SVGAGI. The CDR3 contains 17 residues. Trimming shortened V by 0 bases and J by 0 bases, and 15 bases separated the two germline ends. This CDR3 is CASSYSPGTPSSYEQYF. The CDR3 DNA is TGTGCCAGCAGTTACTCGCCTGGGACCCCGAGCTCCTACGAGCAGTACTTC.

There are many counts of this clonotype. This chain connects TRBV28 to TRBJ2-7, with 7 bases that match TRBD1. The germline V gene encodes CDR1 MDHEN and CDR2 SYDVKM. V was clipped by 4 bases and J by 3 bases; unmatched bases: 9. The CDR3 loop spans 15 amino acids. CDR3 in amino acids: CASSSQGVRNYEQYF. The CDR3 DNA is TGTGCCAGCAGTTCCCAGGGGGTCAGGAACTACGAGCAGTACTTC.

The V and J genes are TRBV5-6 and TRBJ1-1, with a possible D match to TRBD1 (5 bases). Germline CDR1 is SGHDT and CDR2 is YYEEEE. The V end lost 4 bases, the J end lost 0 bases, and 13 bases lay between the germline ends. The CDR3 sequence is 15 residues long. The CDR3 DNA follows: TGTGCCAGCAGCAATAAGGACATAATGAACACTGAAGCTTTCTTT. It is translated as CASSNKDIMNTEAFF.

This rearrangement joins TRBV5-1 to TRBJ2-1; TRBD1 aligns across 10 bases. V lost 6 bases, J lost 2 bases, and 5 bases stayed unmatched. The CDR3 covers 15 residues. Germline V lookup: CDR1 SGHRS, CDR2 YFSETQ. CDR3 nucleotides: TGCGCCAGCACCGGGACAGGGGTCCCCTACAATGAGCAGTTCTTC. The encoded protein is CASTGTGVPYNEQFF.

Only a few counts were recorded for this clonotype. The chain has TRBV10-1 and TRBJ2-3; 7 bases agree with TRBD1. Trimming cost V 6 bases and J 3 bases; bases outside gene matches: 6. The CDR3 has 14 amino acids. Germline values: CDR1 WNHNN, CDR2 SYGVQD (reference sequence). In nucleotides, the CDR3 is TGCGCCAGCAGCCCGGGACAGATAACAGATACGCAGTATTTT. Amino acids: CASSPGQITDTQYF.

This clonotype was seen repeatedly, ten times or more. V and J are TRBV29-1 and TRBJ2-7; possible D gene TRBD1, 6 bases. The CDR3 runs 13 residues. The ends were cut back, 2 bases at V and 6 bases at J, with 14 bases in the middle. The germline V gene encodes CDR1 SQVTM and CDR2 ANQGSEA. CDR3 residues: CSVESLSGAEQYF. As DNA, the CDR3 is TGCAGCGTTGAATCACTCTCAGGGGCCGAGCAGTACTTC.

There are a few counts of this clonotype. The rearrangement uses TRBV4-1 and TRBJ2-7; D unresolved. Germline-derived CDR1 and CDR2 are MGHRA and YSYEKL. Trimming stripped 0 bases from V and 3 bases from J, with 24 bases between. CDR3 length: 19 residues. Written as DNA, the CDR3 is TGCGCCAGCAGCCAAGATTGGGCGCGGAGTGGTGGCAGATTCTACGAGCAGTACTTC. Its protein is CASSQDWARSGGRFYEQYF.

The chain combines TRBV27 with TRBJ2-2, with TRBD2 identical over 9 bases. Trimming removed 7 bases from V and 1 base from J; junction bases left unmatched: 7. Germline-derived CDR1 and CDR2 are MNHEY and SMNVEV (reference sequence). This CDR3 comprises 16 residues. The CDR3 sequence is CASTRLAVRNTGELFF. DNA of the CDR3: TGTGCCAGCACGAGACTAGCGGTCAGGAACACCGGGGAGCTGTTTTTT.

This sequence joins TRBV6-5 and TRBJ1-3; 8 bases are a match to TRBD1. V trimming: 6 bases; J trimming: 12 bases; junction bases outside the gene matches: 7. The CDR3 length is 12 residues. CDR1 is MNHEY and CDR2 is SVGAGI in the germline V gene. For the CDR3, the DNA is TGTGCCAGCAGCAATACAGGGACAGGCATATATTTT. Its protein product is CASSNTGTGIYF.

This clonotype was seen a few times. The chain uses TRBV10-3 and TRBJ2-3; the match to TRBD2 covers 10 bases. V lost 10 bases, J lost 1 base, and 5 bases stayed unmatched. This CDR3 comprises 14 residues. CDR1 ENHRY and CDR2 SYGVKD come from the germline V gene. The CDR3 spells CASGTSAGTDTQYF. CDR3 bases: TGTGCCAGCGGGACTAGCGCCGGCACAGATACGCAGTATTTT.

The V call is TRBV7-9, the J call TRBJ2-1; tentative D call: TRBD1 (6 bases). V lost 5 bases, J lost 3 bases, and 11 bases lay in between. The CDR3 covers 14 residues. Germline V lookup: CDR1 SEHNR, CDR2 FQNEAQ (reference sequence). The CDR3 sequence: CASSRDTSYNEQFF. The CDR3 DNA sequence: TGTGCCAGCAGCCGGGACACCAGCTACAATGAGCAGTTCTTC.

The CDR3 DNA is TGTGCCAGCAGTTATTCCTCAGGTTCTGGGGCCAACGTCCTGACTTTC. Its translation is CASSYSSGSGANVLTF. This rearrangement joins TRBV6-2 or TRBV6-3 to TRBJ2-6; no firm D call. Germline V CDR1 and CDR2: MNHEY, SVGEGT. The CDR3 covers 16 residues. V lost 3 bases, J lost 1 base, and 10 bases lay in between.

This clonotype has a count of ten or more. The chain joins TRBV7-9 to TRBJ2-5; 12 bases align to TRBD2. V was pared by 5 bases and J by 5 bases, with 15 bases of the junction left unmatched. In germline, CDR1 is SEHNR, CDR2 FQNEAQ (reference sequence). The CDR3 runs 18 residues. CDR3 protein: CASSVPGASGGADETQYF. The CDR3 region has the DNA TGTGCCAGCAGCGTACCCGGGGCTAGCGGGGGGGCCGATGAGACCCAGTACTTC.

This clonotype turned up a few times. The gene calls are TRBV29-1 and TRBJ1-1; no reliable D call. This CDR3 region has 14 residues. V was cut by 4 bases and J by 0 bases, with 12 bases left in between. Germline-derived CDR1 and CDR2 are SQVTM and ANQGSEA. The CDR3 DNA follows: TGCAGCGTTGTCGGAAGCTCCCTGAACACTGAAGCTTTCTTT. This encodes CSVVGSSLNTEAFF.

This clonotype was seen many times. CDR3 nucleotide sequence: TGTGCCAGCAGTTCCGAGGGGGCCGACTTCGAGCAGTACTTC. Translation gives CASSSEGADFEQYF. The chain joins TRBV28 to TRBJ2-7; TRBD1 agrees at 7 bases. The germline gives CDR1 MDHEN, CDR2 SYDVKM. Unmatched junction bases numbered 9, after V lost 4 bases and J lost 6 bases. The CDR3 consists of 14 residues.

This clonotype was seen many times. The chain combines TRBV28 with TRBJ2-5; TRBD1 is a possible D gene (6 bases). CDR3 length: 12 amino acids. Trimming cost V 5 bases and J 5 bases, with 9 bases left between them. Germline V CDR1 and CDR2: MDHEN, SYDVKM. The CDR3 DNA reads as TGTGCCAGCAGTCAAGGACAGGAGACCCAGTACTTC. It specifies CASSQGQETQYF.

The genes are TRBV28 and TRBJ1-4; D might be TRBD1 (5 bases). Deletions cut 8 bases from V and 4 bases from J, with 20 bases between. The CDR3 extends over 16 amino acids. Germline V CDR1 and CDR2: MDHEN, SYDVKM. CDR3 loop: CASGNPPGRINEKLFF. The CDR3 nucleotides read TGTGCCAGCGGGAACCCCCCGGGACGGATTAATGAAAAACTGTTTTTT.

This clonotype was counted many times. CDR3 coding DNA: TGCAGTGCCAACCGAATGGGTAGTGGCACAGATACGCAGTATTTT. This codes for CSANRMGSGTDTQYF. The chain uses TRBV20-1 and TRBJ2-3; D not certain. Germline loops: CDR1 DFQATT, CDR2 SNEGSKA (reference sequence). With 6 bases removed from V and 1 base from J, the gap between germline ends came to 17 bases. The CDR3 has 15 amino acids.

The V gene is TRBV9, the J gene TRBJ2-2; 10 nucleotides agree with TRBD2. The CDR3 has 16 amino acids. The germline V gene encodes CDR1 SGDLS and CDR2 YYNGEE. V shed 6 bases and J 0 bases; nucleotides not matched to a gene: 5. The CDR3 loop reads CASTPSGGPNTGELFF. For the CDR3, the DNA is TGTGCCAGCACCCCTAGCGGGGGCCCGAACACCGGGGAGCTGTTTTTT.

This clonotype was detected many times. The rearrangement joins TRBV9 to TRBJ1-1, with a tentative D call TRBD1 (5 bases). V was trimmed by 0 bases and J by 6 bases, leaving 12 bases between them. The CDR3 spans 14 residues. CDR1 and CDR2 from the germline V gene are SGDLS and YYNGEE. CDR3 in amino acids: CASSVGGVGAEAFF. In DNA, the CDR3 is TGTGCCAGCAGCGTAGGAGGGGTAGGCGCTGAAGCTTTCTTT.

The sample holds many counts of this clonotype. The chain recombines TRBV9 with TRBJ2-1; the D call may be TRBD1 or TRBD2 (5 bases each). The germline V gene has CDR1 SGDLS and CDR2 YYNGEE. Trimming left V 0 bases short and J 8 bases short, with 15 bases between. This CDR3 is 15 amino acids long. This CDR3 reads CASSVGGALGYEQFF. DNA for the CDR3: TGTGCCAGCAGCGTAGGAGGGGCTCTAGGATATGAGCAGTTCTTC.

This clonotype has only a few counts. This chain links TRBV7-9 with TRBJ2-5; D might be TRBD1 or TRBD2, each matching 5 bases. Looked up from germline, CDR1 is SEHNR and CDR2 is FQNEAQ (reference sequence). This CDR3 is 14 amino acids long. V lost 3 bases, J lost 0 bases, and 8 bases lay in between. CDR3 sequence: CASSLGRYQETQYF. CDR3 DNA sequence: TGTGCCAGCAGCTTGGGACGGTACCAAGAGACCCAGTACTTC.

The sample holds a few counts of this clonotype. The rearrangement joins TRBV5-1 to TRBJ1-4; D is unclear. Trimming cost V 1 base and J 8 bases, with 9 bases left between them. Looked up from germline, CDR1 is SGHRS and CDR2 is YFSETQ. The CDR3 is 13 amino acids. The CDR3 sequence is CASSLQIDEKLFF. CDR3 nucleotide sequence: TGCGCCAGCAGCTTGCAGATTGACGAAAAACTGTTTTTT.

This clonotype was found a few times. The chain is built from TRBV19 and TRBJ2-7; possible D gene TRBD2, 5 bases. The CDR3 runs 15 residues. Looked up from germline, CDR1 is LNHDA and CDR2 is SQIVND (reference sequence). Trimming took off 3 bases at V and 2 bases at J, with 14 bases between the two ends. The CDR3 here is CASSISRAATYEQYF. CDR3 DNA sequence: TGTGCCAGTAGTATCTCGAGGGCCGCAACCTACGAGCAGTACTTC.